The sequence of this T cell receptor (beta chain) was determined in a study of OX40 agonist ivuxolimab in advanced cancers. Study-wide context: Patients received ivuxolimab, an agonistic anti-OX40 (CD134) antibody. Every 2 weeks, patients got intravenous ivuxolimab at one of six dose levels (0.01-10 mg/kg). Earlier anti-PD-1, anti-PD-L1 or anti-CTLA-4 therapy was permitted; over 35% had received some.

The V and J ends lost 3 bases and 0 bases respectively, with 5 bases between them. CDR1 and CDR2 (germline): LNHDA, SQIVND (reference sequence). The CDR3 runs 13 residues. The method was immunoSEQ multiplex PCR; TCRdb's version includes in-frame clones alone and lacks a portion of them. In the table there are approximately 120,000 clones, around 92% of which are singletons. Of note for this clone: The antigen remains undetermined.

Notes on the study in general: Expanded clones tended on average to be more numerous among CD8+ T cells than CD4+.

Specimen: CD4+ or CD8+ T cells sorted from blood, collected in a trial of the OX40 agonist ivuxolimab. The origin of this receptor is an adult with an advanced solid tumor such as melanoma, head and neck, liver or kidney cancer. The V call is TRBV19, the J call TRBJ2-5; no firm D call. The CDR3 region has the DNA TGTGCCAGTAGTATCAGTAACCAAGAGACCCAGTACTTC. As protein: CASSISNQETQYF.